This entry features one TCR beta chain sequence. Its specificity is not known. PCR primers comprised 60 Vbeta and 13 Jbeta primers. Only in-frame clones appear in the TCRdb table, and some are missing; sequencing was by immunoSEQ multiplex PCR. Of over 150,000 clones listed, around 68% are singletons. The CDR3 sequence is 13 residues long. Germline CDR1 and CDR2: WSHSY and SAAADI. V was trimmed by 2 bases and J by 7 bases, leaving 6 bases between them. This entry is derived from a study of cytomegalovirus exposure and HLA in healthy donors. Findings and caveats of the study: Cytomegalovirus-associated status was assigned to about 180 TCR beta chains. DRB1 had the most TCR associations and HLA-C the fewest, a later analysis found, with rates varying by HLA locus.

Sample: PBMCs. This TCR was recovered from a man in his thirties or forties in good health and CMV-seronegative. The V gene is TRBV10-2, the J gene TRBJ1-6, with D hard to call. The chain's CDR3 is CASSEGRNSPLHF. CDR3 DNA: TGCGCCAGCAGTGAGGGCAGGAATTCACCCCTCCACTTT.